What follows is one T cell receptor beta chain and its context. Its specificity is unknown. Losses at the gene ends were 6 bases for V and 2 bases for J; bases not matched to a gene: 10. The CDR3 loop spans 15 amino acids. Germline V gene data show CDR1 as MNHEY and CDR2 as SVGAGI. The data are from a study of graft-versus-host responses after intestinal transplantation. Some clones are missing from TCRdb's copy, which holds only in-frame ones; the method was immunoSEQ multiplex PCR. The sample consists of some 140,000 clones, approximately 90% of them appearing once. The V and J genes are TRBV6-5 and TRBJ2-7; 7 bases are a match to TRBD1. The sequencing used unstimulated CD4+ T cells sorted from spleen or lymph node cells, collected before intestinal transplant. The clonotype was recovered from a human donor who received an intestinal transplant. CDR3 region: CASSQTGTATYEQYF. The CDR3 DNA follows: TGTGCCAGCAGCCAAACCGGGACAGCCACCTACGAGCAGTACTTC.